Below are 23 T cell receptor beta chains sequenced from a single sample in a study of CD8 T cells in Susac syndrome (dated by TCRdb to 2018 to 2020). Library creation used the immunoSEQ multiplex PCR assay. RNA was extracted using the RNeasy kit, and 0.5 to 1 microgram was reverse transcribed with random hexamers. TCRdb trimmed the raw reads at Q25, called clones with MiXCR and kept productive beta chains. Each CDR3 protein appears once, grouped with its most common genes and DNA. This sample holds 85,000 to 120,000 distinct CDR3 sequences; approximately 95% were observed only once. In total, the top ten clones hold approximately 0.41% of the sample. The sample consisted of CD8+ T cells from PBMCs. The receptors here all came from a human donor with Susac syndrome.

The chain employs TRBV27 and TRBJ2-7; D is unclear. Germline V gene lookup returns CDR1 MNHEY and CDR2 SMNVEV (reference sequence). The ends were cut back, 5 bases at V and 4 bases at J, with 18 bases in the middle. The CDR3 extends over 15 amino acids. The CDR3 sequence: CASSPNSVDSYEQYF. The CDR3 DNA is TGTGCCAGCAGTCCCAACTCCGTTGATTCTTACGAGCAGTACTTC.

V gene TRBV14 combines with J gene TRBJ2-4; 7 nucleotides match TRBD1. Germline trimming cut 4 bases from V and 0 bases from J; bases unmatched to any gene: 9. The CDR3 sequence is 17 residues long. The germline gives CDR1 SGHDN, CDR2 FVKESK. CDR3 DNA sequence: TGTGCCAGCAGCCCCCGGACAGGCGGTCTAGCCAAAAACATTCAGTACTTC. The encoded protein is CASSPRTGGLAKNIQYF. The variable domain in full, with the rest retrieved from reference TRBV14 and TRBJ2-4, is EAGVTQFPSHSVIEKGQTVTLRCDPISGHDNLYWYRRVMGKEIKFLLHFVKESKQDESGMPNNRFLAERTGGTYSTLKVQPAELEDSGVYFCASSPRTGGLAKNIQYFGAGTRLSVL.

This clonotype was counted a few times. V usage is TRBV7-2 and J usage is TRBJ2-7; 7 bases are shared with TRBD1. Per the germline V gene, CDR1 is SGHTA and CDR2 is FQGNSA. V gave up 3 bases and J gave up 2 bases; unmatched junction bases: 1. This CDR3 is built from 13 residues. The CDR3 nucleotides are TGTGCCAGCAGCTTGCAGGGGGCCTACGAGCAGTACTTC. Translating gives CASSLQGAYEQYF. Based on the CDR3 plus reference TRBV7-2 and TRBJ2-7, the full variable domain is GAGVSQSPSNKVTEKGKDVELRCDPISGHTALYWYRQSLGQGLEFLIYFQGNSAPDKSGLPSDRFSAERTGGSVSTLTIQRTQQEDSAVYLCASSLQGAYEQYFGPGTRLTVT.

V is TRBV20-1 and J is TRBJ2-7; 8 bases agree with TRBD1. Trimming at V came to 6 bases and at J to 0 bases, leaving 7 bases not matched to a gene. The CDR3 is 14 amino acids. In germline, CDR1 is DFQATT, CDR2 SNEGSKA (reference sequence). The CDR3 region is CSANRDRFSYEQYF. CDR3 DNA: TGCAGTGCCAATCGGGACAGGTTCTCCTACGAGCAGTACTTC.

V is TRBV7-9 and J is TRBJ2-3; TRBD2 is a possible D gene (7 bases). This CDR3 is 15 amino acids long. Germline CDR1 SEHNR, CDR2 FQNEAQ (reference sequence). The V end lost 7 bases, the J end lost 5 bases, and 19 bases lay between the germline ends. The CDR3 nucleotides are TGTGCCAGCAAACCGCGGGCCGGGGGGCAAGATACGCAGTATTTT. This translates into CASKPRAGGQDTQYF. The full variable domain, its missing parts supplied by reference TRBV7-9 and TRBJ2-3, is DTGVSQNPRHKITKRGQNVTFRCDPISEHNRLYWYRQTLGQGPEFLTYFQNEAQLEKSRLLSDRFSAERPKGSFSTLEIQRTEQGDSAMYLCASKPRAGGQDTQYFGPGTRLTVL.

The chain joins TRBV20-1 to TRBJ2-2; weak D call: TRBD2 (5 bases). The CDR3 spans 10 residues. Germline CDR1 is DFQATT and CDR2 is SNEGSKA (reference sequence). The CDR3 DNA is TGCACCCGGGGAGCCGGGGAGCTGTTTTTT. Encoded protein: CTRGAGELFF.

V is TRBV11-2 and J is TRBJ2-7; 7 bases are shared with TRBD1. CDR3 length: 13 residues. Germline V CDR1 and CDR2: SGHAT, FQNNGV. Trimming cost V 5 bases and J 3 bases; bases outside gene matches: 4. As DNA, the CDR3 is TGTGCCAGCAGCGTGGGACAGCTCTACGAGCAGTACTTC. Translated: CASSVGQLYEQYF.

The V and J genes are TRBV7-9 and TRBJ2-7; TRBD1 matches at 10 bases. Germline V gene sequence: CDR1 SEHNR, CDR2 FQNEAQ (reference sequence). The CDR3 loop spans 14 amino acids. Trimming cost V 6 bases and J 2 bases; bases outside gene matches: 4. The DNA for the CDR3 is TGTGCCAGCAGGCCCGGGACAGGGGCCTACGAGCAGTACTTC. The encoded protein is CASRPGTGAYEQYF.

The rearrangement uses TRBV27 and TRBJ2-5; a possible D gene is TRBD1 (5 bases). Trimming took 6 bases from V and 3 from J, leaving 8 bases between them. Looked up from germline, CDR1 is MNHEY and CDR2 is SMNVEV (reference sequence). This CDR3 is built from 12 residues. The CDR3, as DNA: TGTGCCAGCAGCAAGGGGAAAGAGACCCAGTACTTC. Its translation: CASSKGKETQYF.

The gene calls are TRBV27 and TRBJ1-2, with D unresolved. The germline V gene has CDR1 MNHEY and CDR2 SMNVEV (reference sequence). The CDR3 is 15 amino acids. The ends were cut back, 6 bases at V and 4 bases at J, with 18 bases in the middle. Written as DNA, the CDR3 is TGTGCCAGCAGCATCGGTCCCGCGCACGTCTATGGCTACACCTTC. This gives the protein CASSIGPAHVYGYTF.

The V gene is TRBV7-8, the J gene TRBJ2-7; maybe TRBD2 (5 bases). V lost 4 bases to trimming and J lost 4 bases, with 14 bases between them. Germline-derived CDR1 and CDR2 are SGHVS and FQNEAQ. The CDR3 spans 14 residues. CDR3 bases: TGTGCCAGCAGCTCCGACGGACTGCCATACGAGCAGTACTTC. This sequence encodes CASSSDGLPYEQYF.

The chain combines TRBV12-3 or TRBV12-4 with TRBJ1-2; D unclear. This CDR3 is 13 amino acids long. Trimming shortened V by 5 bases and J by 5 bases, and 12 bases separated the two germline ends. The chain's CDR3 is CASSATDGYGYTF. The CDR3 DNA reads TGTGCCAGCAGTGCTACGGACGGATATGGCTACACCTTC.

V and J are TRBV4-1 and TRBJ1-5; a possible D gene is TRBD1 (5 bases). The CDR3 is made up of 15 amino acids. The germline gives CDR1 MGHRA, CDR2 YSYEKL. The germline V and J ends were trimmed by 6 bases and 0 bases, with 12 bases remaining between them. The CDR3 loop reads CASRLRVHSNQPQHF. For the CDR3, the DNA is TGCGCCAGCAGGCTCAGGGTCCATAGCAATCAGCCCCAGCATTTT.

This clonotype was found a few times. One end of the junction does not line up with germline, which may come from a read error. CDR3 sequence: CASSLGGDTEAFF. The CDR3 DNA reads as TGTGCCAGCAGCTTGGGGGGTGACACTGAAGCTTTCTTT. The J gene is TRBJ1-1, the V gene TRBV5-1, with D perhaps matching TRBD1 (5 bases). Germline CDR1 and CDR2: SGHRS and YFSETQ. The CDR3 runs to 13 residues.

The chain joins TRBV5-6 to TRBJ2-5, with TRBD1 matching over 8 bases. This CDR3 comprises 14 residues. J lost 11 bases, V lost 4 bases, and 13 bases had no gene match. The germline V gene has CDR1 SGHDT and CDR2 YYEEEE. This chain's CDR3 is CASSPEGQAAFQYF. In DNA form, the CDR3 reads TGTGCCAGCAGCCCGGAGGGACAGGCCGCTTTTCAGTACTTC.

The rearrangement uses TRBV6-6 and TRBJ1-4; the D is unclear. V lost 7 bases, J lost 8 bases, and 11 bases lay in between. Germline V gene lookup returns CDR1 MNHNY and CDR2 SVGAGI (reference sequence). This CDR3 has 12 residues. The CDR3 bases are TGTGCCAGCAATGCGGGAGACGAAAAACTGTTTTTT. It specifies CASNAGDEKLFF.

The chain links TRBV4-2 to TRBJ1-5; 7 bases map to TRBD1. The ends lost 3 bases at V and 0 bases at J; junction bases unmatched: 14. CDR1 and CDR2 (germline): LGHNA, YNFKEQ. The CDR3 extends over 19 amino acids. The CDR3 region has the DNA TGTGCCAGCAGCCAGGGGCCTGGGACAGAGTTTTATAGCAATCAGCCCCAGCATTTT. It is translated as CASSQGPGTEFYSNQPQHF.

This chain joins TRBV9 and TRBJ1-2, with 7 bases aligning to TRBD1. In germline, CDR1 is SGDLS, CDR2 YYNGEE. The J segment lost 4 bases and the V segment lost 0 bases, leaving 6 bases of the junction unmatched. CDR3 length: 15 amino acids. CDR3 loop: CASSVGQGSGYGYTF. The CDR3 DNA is TGTGCCAGCAGCGTAGGACAGGGAAGTGGCTATGGCTACACCTTC.

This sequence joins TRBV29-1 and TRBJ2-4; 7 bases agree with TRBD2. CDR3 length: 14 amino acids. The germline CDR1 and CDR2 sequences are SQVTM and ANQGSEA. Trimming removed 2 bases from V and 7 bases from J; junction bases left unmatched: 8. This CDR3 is CSVEKAREANIQYF. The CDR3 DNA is TGCAGCGTTGAAAAGGCTCGGGAGGCGAACATTCAGTACTTC. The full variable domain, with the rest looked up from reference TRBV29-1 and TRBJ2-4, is SAVISQKPSRDICQRGTSLTIQCQVDSQVTMMFWYRQQPGQSLTLIATANQGSEATYESGFVIDKFPISRPNLTFSTLTVSNMSPEDSSIYLCSVEKAREANIQYFGAGTRLSVL.

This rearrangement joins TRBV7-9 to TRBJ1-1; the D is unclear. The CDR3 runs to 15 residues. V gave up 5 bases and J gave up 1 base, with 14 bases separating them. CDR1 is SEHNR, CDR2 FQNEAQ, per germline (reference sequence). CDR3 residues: CASSMADTQNTEAFF. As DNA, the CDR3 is TGTGCCAGCAGCATGGCCGACACGCAGAACACTGAAGCTTTCTTT.

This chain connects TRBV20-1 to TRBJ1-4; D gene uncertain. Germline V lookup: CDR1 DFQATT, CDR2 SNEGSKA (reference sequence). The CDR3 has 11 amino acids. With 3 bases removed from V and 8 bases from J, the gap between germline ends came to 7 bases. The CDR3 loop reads CSARSGEKLFF. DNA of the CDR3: TGCAGTGCTAGGTCGGGGGAAAAACTGTTTTTT.

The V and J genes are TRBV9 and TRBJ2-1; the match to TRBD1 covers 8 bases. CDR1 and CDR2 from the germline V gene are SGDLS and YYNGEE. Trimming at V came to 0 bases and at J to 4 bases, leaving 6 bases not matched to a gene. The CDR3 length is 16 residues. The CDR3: CASSVATGQVYNEQFF. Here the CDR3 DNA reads TGTGCCAGCAGCGTAGCTACGGGACAGGTGTACAATGAGCAGTTCTTC.

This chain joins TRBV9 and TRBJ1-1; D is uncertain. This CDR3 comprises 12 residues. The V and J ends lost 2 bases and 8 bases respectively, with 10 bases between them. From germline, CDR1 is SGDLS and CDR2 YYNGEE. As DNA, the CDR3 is TGTGCCAGCAGCGTCCCAAGGCCCGAAGCTTTCTTT. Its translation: CASSVPRPEAFF.